This T cell receptor beta chain is drawn from a study of blood T cell repertoires in COVID-19. Across the whole study: Acute and convalescent COVID-19 specimens originated in the United States, Italy and Spain. Sources were T cells, B-cell-depleted T cells, or PBMCs; the material itself was cDNA or gDNA.

Measured with immunoSEQ multiplex PCR; TCRdb has only the in-frame clones, and not every one. The table lists fewer than 250,000 clones, 86% of them singletons. The CDR3 extends over 13 amino acids. Trimming pared 1 base from V and 8 bases from J, leaving 11 bases between. CDR1 and CDR2 from the germline V gene are SGHTA and FQGNSA. Recruited during active infection, patients (from Seattle) were subsequently followed longitudinally. This clonotype was sampled from a man in his fifties with COVID-19, enrolled during active disease. Input material: peripheral blood. The chain combines TRBV7-2 with TRBJ1-2, with D perhaps matching TRBD1 (6 bases). This CDR3 reads CASSLEAGVGYTF. CDR3 coding DNA: TGTGCCAGCAGCTTAGAGGCAGGGGTAGGCTACACCTTC.